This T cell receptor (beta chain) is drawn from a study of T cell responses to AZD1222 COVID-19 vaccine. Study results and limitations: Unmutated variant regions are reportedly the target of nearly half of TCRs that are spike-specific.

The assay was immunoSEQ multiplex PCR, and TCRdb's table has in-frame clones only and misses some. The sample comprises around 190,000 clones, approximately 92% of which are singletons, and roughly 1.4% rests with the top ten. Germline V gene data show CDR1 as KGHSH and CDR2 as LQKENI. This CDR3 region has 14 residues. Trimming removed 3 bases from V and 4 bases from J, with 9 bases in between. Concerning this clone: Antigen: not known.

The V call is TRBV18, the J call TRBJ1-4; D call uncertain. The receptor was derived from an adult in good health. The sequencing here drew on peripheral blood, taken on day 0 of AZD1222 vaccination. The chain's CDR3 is CASSPGSINEKLFF. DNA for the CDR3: TGTGCCAGCTCACCGGGGTCCATTAATGAAAAACTGTTTTTT.